Given below is one T cell receptor (beta chain) in context. The V segment lost 2 bases and the J segment 5 bases; nucleotides outside the gene matches: 1. This CDR3 has 15 residues. CDR1 and CDR2 (germline): ENHRY, SYGVKD. Clones were read by immunoSEQ multiplex PCR, and TCRdb kept only the in-frame ones, dropping some. The sample shows about 64,000 clones, about nine tenths of them seen only once. These data come from a study of blood T cell repertoires in COVID-19. The overall study: Sample material is recorded as cDNA or gDNA derived from T cells, B-cell-depleted T cells, or PBMCs.

This chain uses TRBV10-3 with TRBJ1-6; 9 bases are shared with TRBD1. The sequence was collected from an elderly woman with active COVID-19. Sequenced: peripheral blood. The CDR3 here is CAISEGTGNNSPLHF. CDR3 coding DNA: TGTGCCATCAGTGAGGGGACAGGGAATAATTCACCCCTCCACTTT.